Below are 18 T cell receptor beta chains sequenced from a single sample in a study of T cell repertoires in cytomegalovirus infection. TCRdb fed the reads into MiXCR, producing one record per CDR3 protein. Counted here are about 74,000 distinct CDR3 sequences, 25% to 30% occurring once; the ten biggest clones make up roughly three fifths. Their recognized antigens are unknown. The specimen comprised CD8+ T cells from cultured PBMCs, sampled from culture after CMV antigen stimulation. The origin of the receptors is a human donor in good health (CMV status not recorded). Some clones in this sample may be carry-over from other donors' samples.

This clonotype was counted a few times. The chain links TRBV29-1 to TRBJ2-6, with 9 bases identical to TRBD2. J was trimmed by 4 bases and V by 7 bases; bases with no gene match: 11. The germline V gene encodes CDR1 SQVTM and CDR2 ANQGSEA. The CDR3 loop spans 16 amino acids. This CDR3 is CSAETSGLAGANVLTF. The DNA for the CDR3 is TGCAGCGCTGAGACTAGCGGCCTGGCGGGGGCCAACGTCCTGACTTTC.

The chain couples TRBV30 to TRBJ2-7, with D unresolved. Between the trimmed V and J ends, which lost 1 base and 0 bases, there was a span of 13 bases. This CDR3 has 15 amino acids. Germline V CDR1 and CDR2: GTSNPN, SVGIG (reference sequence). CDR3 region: CAWSAPARSSYEQYF. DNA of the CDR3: TGTGCCTGGAGTGCGCCCGCCAGGAGCTCCTACGAGCAGTACTTC.

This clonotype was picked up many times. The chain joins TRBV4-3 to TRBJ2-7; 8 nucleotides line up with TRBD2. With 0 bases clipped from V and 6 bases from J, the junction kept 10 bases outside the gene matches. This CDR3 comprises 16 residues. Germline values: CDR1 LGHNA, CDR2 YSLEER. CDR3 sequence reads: CASSQDLAGPWGEQYF. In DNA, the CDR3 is TGCGCCAGCAGCCAAGATTTAGCGGGACCGTGGGGCGAGCAGTACTTC.

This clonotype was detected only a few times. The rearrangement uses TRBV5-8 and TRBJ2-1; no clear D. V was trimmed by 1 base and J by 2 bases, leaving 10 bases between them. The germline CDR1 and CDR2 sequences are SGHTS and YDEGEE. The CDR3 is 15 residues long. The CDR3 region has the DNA TGTGCCAGCAGCTTGTACGGTTCAGCCTACAATGAGCAGTTCTTC. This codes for CASSLYGSAYNEQFF. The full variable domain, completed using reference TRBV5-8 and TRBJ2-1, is EAGVTQSPTHLIKTRGQQATLRCSPISGHTSVYWYQQALGLGLQFLLWYDEGEERNRGNFPPRFSGRQFPNYSSELNVNALELEDSALYLCASSLYGSAYNEQFFGPGTRLTVL.

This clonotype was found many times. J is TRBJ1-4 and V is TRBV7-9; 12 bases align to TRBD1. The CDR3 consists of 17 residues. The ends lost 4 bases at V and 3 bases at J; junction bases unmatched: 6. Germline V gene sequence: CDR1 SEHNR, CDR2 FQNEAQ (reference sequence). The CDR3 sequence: CASSWGTGGAANEKLFF. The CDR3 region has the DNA TGTGCCAGCAGCTGGGGGACAGGGGGCGCGGCTAATGAAAAACTGTTTTTT.

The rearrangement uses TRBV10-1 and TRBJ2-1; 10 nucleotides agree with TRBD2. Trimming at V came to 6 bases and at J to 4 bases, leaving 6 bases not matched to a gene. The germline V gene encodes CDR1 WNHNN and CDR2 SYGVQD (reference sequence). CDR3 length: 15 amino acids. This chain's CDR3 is CASSATSGEYNEQFF. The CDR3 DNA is TGCGCCAGCAGCGCTACTAGCGGGGAGTACAATGAGCAGTTCTTC.

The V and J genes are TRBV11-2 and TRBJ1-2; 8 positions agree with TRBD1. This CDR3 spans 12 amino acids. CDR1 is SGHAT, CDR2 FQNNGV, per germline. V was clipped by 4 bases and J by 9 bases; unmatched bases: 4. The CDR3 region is CASSSRQGSYTF. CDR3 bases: TGTGCCAGCAGCTCCCGACAGGGGAGCTACACCTTC.

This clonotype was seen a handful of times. CDR3 in DNA: TGCAGTGCTTTCGACAGGGGGCCTTCACCCCTCCACTTT. Encoded protein: CSAFDRGPSPLHF. This rearrangement joins TRBV20-1 to TRBJ1-6, with 10 positions matching TRBD1. The CDR3 consists of 13 residues. V lost 5 bases to trimming and J lost 9 bases; unmatched junction nucleotides: 4. Looked up from germline, CDR1 is DFQATT and CDR2 is SNEGSKA (reference sequence).

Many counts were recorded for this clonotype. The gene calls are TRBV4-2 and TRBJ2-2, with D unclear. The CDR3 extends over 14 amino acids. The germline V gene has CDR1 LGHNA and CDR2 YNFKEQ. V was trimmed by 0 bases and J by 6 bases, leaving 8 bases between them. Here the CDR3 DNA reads TGTGCCAGCAGCCAAGAAGAAGCGTCCGGGGAGCTGTTTTTT. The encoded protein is CASSQEEASGELFF.

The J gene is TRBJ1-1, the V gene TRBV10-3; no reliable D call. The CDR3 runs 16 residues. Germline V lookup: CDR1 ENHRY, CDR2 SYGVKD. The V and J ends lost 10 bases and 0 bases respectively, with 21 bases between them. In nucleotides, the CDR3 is TGTGCCAATCACCCCCCCCCGGGGAGGTTGAACACTGAAGCTTTCTTT. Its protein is CANHPPPGRLNTEAFF.

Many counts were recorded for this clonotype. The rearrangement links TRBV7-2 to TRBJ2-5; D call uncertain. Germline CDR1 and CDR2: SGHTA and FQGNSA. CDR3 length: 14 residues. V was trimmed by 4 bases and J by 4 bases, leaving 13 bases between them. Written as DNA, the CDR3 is TGTGCCAGCAGCTCTGGACCGGGTGGAGAGACCCAGTACTTC. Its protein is CASSSGPGGETQYF. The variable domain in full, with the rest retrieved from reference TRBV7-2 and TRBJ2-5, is GAGVSQSPSNKVTEKGKDVELRCDPISGHTALYWYRQSLGQGLEFLIYFQGNSAPDKSGLPSDRFSAERTGGSVSTLTIQRTQQEDSAVYLCASSSGPGGETQYFGPGTRLLVL.

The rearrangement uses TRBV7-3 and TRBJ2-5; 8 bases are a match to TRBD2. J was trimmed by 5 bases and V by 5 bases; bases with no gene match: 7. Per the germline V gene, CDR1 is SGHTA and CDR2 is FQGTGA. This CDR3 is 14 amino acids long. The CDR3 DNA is TGTGCCAGCAGCCAGGGACTAGTCGGGGAGACCCAGTACTTC. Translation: CASSQGLVGETQYF.

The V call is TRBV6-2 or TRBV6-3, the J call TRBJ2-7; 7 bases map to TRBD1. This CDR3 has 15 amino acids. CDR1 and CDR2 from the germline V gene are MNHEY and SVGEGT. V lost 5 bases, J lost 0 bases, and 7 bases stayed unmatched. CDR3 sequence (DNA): TGTGCCAGCAGTCCCCGACAGGGAAGCTCCTACGAGCAGTACTTC. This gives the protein CASSPRQGSSYEQYF.

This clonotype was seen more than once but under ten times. The CDR3 region has the DNA TGTGCCAGCAGTTACCGGACAGGGTCTCGCTATGGCTACACCTTC. Its protein product is CASSYRTGSRYGYTF. The chain joins TRBV6-6 to TRBJ1-2, with TRBD1 matching over 8 bases. From germline, CDR1 is MNHNY and CDR2 SVGAGI (reference sequence). J lost 4 bases, V lost 2 bases, and 6 bases had no gene match. The CDR3 is 15 amino acids.

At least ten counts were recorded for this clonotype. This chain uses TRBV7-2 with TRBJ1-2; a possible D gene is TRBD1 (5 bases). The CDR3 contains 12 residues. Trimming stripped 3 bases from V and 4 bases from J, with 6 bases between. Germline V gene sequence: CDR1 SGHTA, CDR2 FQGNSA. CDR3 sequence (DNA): TGTGCCAGCAGCTTCGACAGCTATGGCTACACCTTC. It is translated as CASSFDSYGYTF.

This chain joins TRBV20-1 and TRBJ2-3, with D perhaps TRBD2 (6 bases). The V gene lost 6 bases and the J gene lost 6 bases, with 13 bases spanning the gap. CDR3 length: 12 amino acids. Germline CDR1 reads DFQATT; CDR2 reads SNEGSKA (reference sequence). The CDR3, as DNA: TGCAGTGCCAGACTAGAGGTGGATACGCAGTATTTT. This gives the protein CSARLEVDTQYF.

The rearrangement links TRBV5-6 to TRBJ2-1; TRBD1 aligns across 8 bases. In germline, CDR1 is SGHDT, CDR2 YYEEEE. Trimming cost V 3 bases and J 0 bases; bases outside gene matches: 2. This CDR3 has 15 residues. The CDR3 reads CASSWDRSSYNEQFF. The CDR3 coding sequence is TGTGCCAGCAGCTGGGACAGGAGCTCCTACAATGAGCAGTTCTTC.

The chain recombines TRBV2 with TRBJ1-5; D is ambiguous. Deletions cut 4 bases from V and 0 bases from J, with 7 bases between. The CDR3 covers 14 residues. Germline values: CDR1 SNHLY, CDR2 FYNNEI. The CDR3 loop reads CASSVDNSNQPQHF. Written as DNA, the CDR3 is TGTGCCAGCAGTGTTGACAATAGCAATCAGCCCCAGCATTTT.